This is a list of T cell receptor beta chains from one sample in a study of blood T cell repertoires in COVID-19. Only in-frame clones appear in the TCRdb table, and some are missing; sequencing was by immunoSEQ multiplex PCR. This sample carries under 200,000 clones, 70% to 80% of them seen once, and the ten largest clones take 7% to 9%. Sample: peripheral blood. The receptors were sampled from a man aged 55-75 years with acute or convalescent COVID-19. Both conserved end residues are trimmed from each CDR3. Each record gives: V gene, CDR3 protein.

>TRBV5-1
ASKGGNADNGELF
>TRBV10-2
ASSAGLAGVEQY
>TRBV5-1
ASSSGQGGLEQY
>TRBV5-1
ASSLTSGGQYEQY
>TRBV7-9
ASSFIEAENIQY
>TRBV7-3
ASSFLGGSTDTQY
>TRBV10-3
AISEFGGGRNTEAF
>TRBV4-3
ASSQDWLDRAASGANVLT
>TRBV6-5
ASSYPDSYSYNEQF
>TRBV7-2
ASSAKGHENTEAF
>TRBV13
ASTIRGAYEQY
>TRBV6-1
ASSEVTGAGYT
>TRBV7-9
ASSNPGQGSGYT
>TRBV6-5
ASSPGQGSDTQY
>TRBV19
ASSIEAGAAYEQY
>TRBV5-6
ASSFQGYGNTIY
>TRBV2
ASREGTGNTIY
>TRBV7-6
ASSLGGLAGFNEQF
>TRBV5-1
ASRASGYNEQF
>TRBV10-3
AISEVAGYGYT
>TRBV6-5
ASSSQTGGLYGYT
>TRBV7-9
ASSAIGVDSPLH
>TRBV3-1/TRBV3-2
ASSGGTSGYLTYEQY
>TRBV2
ASSGGFVVNTEAF
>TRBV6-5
ASKFSYTDTQY
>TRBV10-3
AISVGSRQVGSYNEQF
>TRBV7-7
ASSPVQSGWSGYT
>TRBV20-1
SASERGGLYNEQF
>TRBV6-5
ASRGGGTEAF
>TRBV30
AWSVQIVSGTVNTEAF
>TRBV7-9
ASSPGAGASTDTQY
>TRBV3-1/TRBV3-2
ASSPATGANYGYT